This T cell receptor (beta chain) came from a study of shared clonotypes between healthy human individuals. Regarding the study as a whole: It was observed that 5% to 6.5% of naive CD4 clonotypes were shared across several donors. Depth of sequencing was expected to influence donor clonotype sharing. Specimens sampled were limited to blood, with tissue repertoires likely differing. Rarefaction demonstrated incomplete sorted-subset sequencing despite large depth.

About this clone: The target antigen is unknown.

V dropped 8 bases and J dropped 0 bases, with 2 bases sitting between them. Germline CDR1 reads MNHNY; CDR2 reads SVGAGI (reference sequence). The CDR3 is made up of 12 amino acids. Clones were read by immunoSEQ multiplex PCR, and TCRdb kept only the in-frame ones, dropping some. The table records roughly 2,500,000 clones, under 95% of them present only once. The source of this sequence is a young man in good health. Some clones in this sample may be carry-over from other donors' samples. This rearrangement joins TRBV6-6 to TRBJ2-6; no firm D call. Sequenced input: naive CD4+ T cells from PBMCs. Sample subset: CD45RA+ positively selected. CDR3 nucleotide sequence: TGTGCCAGCCTCTCTGGGGCCAACGTCCTGACTTTC. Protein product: CASLSGANVLTF.